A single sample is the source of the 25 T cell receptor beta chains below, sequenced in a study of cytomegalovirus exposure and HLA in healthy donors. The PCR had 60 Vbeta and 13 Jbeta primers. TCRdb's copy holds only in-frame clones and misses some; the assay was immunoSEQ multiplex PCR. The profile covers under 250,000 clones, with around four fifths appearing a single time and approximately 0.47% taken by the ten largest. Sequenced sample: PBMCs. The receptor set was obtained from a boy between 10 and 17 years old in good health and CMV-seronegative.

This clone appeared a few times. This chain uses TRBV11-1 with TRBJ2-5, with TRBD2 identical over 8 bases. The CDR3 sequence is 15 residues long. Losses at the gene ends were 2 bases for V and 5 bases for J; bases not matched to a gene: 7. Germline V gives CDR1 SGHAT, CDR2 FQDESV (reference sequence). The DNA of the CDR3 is TGTGCCAGCAGCTTACTAGCGGGTCCATGGGAGACCCAGTACTTC. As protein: CASSLLAGPWETQYF.

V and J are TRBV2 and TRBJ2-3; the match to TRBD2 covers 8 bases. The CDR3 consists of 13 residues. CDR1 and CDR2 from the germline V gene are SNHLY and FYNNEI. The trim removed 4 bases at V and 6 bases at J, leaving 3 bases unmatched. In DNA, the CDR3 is TGTGCCAGCAGTGTAGCGGGGCGCGATACGCAGTATTTT. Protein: CASSVAGRDTQYF. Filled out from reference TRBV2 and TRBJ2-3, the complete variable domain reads EPEVTQTPSHQVTQMGQEVILRCVPISNHLYFYWYRQILGQKVEFLVSFYNNEISEKSEIFDDQFSVERPDGSNFTLKIRSTKLEDSAMYFCASSVAGRDTQYFGPGTRLTVL.

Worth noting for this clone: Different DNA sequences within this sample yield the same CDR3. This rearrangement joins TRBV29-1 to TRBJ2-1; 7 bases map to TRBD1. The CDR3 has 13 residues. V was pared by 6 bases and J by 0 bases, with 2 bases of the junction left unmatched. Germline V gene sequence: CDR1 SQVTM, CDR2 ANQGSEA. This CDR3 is CSVRQGSYNEQFF. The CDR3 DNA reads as TGCAGCGTCAGACAGGGCTCCTACAATGAGCAGTTCTTC.

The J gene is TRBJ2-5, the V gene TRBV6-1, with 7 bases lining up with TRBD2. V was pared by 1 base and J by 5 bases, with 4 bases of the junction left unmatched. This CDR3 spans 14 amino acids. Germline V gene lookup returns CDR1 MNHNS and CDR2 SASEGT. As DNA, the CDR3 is TGTGCCAGCAGTGAAGAGCGGGACCGGGAGACCCAGTACTTC. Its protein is CASSEERDRETQYF.

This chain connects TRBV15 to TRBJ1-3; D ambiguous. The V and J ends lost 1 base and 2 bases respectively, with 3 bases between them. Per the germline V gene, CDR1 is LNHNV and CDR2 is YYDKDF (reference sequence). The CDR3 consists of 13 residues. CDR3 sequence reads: CATSRGTGNTIYF. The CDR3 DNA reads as TGTGCCACCAGCAGAGGTACTGGAAACACCATATATTTT.

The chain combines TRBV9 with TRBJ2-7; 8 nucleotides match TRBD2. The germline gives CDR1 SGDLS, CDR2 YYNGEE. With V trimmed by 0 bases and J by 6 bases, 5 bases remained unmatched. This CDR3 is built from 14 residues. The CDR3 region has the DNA TGTGCCAGCAGCGTAGAAGCGGGGGTCGGCGAGCAGTACTTC. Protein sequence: CASSVEAGVGEQYF.

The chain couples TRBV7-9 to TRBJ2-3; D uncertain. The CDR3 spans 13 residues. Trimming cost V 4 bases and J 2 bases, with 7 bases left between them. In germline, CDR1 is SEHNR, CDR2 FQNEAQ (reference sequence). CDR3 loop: CASSSIITDTQYF. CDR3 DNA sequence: TGTGCCAGCAGCTCTATCATCACAGATACGCAGTATTTT.

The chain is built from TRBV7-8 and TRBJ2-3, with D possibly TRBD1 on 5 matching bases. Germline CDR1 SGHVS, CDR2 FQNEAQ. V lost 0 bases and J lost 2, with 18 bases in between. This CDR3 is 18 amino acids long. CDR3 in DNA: TGTGCCAGCAGCTTAGCGGCAGGGTGGGTCCGCGTCACAGATACGCAGTATTTT. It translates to CASSLAAGWVRVTDTQYF.

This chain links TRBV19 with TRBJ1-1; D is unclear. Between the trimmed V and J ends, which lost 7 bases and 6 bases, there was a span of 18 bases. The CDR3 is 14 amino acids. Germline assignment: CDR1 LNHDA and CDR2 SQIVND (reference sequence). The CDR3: CASTPSRGTSEAFF. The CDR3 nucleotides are TGTGCCAGTACTCCTTCCCGGGGTACCTCTGAAGCTTTCTTT.

CDR3 region: CASSPPSGRGYEQYF. CDR3 in DNA: TGTGCCAGCTCACCACCGTCAGGGCGCGGATACGAGCAGTACTTC. V is TRBV18 and J is TRBJ2-7; D might be TRBD1 (5 bases). The CDR3 totals 15 residues. Per the germline V gene, CDR1 is KGHSH and CDR2 is LQKENI. Trimming took 0 bases from V and 4 from J, leaving 13 bases between them. Together with reference TRBV18 and TRBJ2-7, the CDR3 gives the full variable domain: NAGVMQNPRHLVRRRGQEARLRCSPMKGHSHVYWYRQLPEEGLKFMVYLQKENIIDESGMPKERFSAEFPKEGPSILRIQQVVRGDSAAYFCASSPPSGRGYEQYFGPGTRLTVT.

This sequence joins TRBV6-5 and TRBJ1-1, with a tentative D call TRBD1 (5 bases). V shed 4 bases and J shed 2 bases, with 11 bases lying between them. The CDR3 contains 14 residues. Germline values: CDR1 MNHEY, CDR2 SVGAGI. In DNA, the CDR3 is TGTGCCAGCAGTTCACAGGTACACAACACTGAAGCTTTCTTT. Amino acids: CASSSQVHNTEAFF.

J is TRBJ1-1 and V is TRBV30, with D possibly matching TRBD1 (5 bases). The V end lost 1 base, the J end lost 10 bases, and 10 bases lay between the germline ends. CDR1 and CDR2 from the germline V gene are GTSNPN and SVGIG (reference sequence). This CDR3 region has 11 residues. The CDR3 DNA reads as TGTGCCTGGAGTGGGGGAGGGGCAGCTTTCTTT. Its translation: CAWSGGGAAFF. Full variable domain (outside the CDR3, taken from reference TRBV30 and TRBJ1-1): SQTIHQWPATLVQPVGSPLSLECTVEGTSNPNLYWYRQAAGRGLQLLFYSVGIGQISSEVPQNLSASRPQDRQFILSSKKLLLSDSGFYLCAWSGGGAAFFGQGTRLTVV.

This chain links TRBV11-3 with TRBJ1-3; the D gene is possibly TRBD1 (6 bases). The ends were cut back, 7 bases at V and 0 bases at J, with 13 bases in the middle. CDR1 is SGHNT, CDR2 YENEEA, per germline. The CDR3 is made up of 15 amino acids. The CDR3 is CASTYPDSSGNTIYF. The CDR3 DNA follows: TGTGCCAGCACCTACCCGGACAGCTCTGGAAACACCATATATTTT.

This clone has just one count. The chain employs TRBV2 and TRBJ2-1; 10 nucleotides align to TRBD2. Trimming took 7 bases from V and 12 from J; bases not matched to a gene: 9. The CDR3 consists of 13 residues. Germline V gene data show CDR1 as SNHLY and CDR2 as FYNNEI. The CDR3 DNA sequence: TGTGCCAGCACGGCTAGCGGGAGCCGTAGGCAGTTCTTC. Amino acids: CASTASGSRRQFF.

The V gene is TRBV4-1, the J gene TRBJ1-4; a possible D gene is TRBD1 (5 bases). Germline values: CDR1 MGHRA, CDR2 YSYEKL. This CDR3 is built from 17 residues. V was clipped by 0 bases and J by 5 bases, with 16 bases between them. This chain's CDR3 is CASSQESFGRANEKLFF. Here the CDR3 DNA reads TGCGCCAGCAGCCAAGAGTCTTTCGGCAGGGCCAATGAAAAACTGTTTTTT.

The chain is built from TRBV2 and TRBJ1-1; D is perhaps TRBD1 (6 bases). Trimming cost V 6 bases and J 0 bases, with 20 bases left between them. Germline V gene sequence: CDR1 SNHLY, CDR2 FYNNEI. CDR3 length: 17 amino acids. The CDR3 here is CASRESGDWLMNTEAFF. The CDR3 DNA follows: TGTGCCAGCAGAGAATCAGGGGATTGGCTCATGAACACTGAAGCTTTCTTT.

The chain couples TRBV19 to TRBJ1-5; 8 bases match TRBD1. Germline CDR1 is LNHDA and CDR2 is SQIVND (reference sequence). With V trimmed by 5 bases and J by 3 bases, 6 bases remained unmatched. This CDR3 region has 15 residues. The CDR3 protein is CASSGGTGPNQPQHF. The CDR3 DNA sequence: TGTGCCAGTAGTGGTGGGACAGGACCCAATCAGCCCCAGCATTTT. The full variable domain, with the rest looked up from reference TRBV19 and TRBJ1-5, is DGGITQSPKYLFRKEGQNVTLSCEQNLNHDAMYWYRQDPGQGLRLIYYSQIVNDFQKGDIAEGYSVSREKKESFPLTVTSAQKNPTAFYLCASSGGTGPNQPQHFGDGTRLSIL.

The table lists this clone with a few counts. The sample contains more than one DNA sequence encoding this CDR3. CDR3 protein: CASRLAGYNEQFF. CDR3 DNA sequence: TGTGCCAGCCGGCTAGCGGGATACAATGAGCAGTTCTTC. J is TRBJ2-1 and V is TRBV27, with 9 bases that match TRBD2. With V trimmed by 8 bases and J by 4 bases, 3 bases remained unmatched. Germline V lookup: CDR1 MNHEY, CDR2 SMNVEV (reference sequence). The CDR3 extends over 13 amino acids.

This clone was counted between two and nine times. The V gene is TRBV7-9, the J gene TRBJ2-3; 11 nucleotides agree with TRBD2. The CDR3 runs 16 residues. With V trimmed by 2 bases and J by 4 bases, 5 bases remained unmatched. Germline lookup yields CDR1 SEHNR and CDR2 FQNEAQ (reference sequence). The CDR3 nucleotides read TGTGCCAGCAGCTTATTTGTAGCGGGGGGGTCAGATACGCAGTATTTT. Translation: CASSLFVAGGSDTQYF.

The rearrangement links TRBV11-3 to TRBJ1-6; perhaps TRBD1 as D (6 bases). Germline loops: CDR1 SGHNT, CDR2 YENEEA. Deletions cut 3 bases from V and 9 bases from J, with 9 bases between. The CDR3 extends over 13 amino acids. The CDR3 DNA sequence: TGTGCCAGCAGCTTGCTACAGGGTTCACCCCTCCACTTT. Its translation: CASSLLQGSPLHF.

The CDR3 protein is CAWSPDRSYGYTF. The CDR3 nucleotides are TGTGCCTGGAGTCCGGACAGGAGTTATGGCTACACCTTC. The chain joins TRBV30 to TRBJ1-2, with TRBD1 matching over 7 bases. The V gene's germline CDR1 is GTSNPN and CDR2 SVGIG (reference sequence). J gave up 5 bases and V 2 bases, and 5 bases lay outside the gene matches. This CDR3 is 13 amino acids long.

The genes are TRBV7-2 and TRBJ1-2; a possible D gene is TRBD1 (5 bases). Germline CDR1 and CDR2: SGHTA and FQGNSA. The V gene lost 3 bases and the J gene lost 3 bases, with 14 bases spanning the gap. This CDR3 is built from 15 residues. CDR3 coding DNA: TGTGCCAGCAGCTTTAGATTCCCAGGGCACTATGGCTACACCTTC. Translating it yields CASSFRFPGHYGYTF.

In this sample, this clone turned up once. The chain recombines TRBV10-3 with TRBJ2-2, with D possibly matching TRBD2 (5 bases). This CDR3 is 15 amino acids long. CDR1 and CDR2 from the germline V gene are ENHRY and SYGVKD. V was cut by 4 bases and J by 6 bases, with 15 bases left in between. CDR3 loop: CAISGREVVSGELFF. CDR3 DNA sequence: TGTGCCATCAGTGGCCGGGAAGTGGTCTCCGGGGAGCTGTTTTTT.

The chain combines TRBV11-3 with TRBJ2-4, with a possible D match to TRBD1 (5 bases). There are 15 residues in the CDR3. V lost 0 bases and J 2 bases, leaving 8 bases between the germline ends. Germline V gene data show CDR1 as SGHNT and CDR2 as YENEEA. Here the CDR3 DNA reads TGTGCCAGCAGCTTAGATTCAGGGACCAAAAACATTCAGTACTTC. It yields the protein CASSLDSGTKNIQYF.

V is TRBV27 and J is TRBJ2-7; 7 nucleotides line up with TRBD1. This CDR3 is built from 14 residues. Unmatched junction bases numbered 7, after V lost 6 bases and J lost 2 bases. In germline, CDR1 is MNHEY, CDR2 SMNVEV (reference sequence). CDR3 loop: CASRLGQGAYEQYF. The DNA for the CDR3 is TGTGCCAGCAGGTTGGGGCAGGGGGCCTACGAGCAGTACTTC.